This TCR beta chain was captured by sequencing in a study of blood T cell repertoires in COVID-19. Assay: immunoSEQ multiplex PCR; the TCRdb copy retains only in-frame clones and omits some. Of more than 300,000 clones listed, over 90% are singletons. The length of the CDR3 is 17 residues. The germline V gene encodes CDR1 SGHAT and CDR2 FQNNGV. J lost 8 bases, V lost 8 bases, and 23 bases had no gene match. This TCR derives from a woman aged 25 to 39 who had been exposed to COVID-19. The source material was PBMCs or T cells enriched from blood (not recorded which). The chain links TRBV11-2 to TRBJ1-2; TRBD1 matches at 7 bases. CDR3 sequence (DNA): TGTGCCAGCTCCCCCTCCCGGGACAGAGGAGGCTATTGGGGCTACACCTTC. Its translation is CASSPSRDRGGYWGYTF.